This T cell receptor (beta chain) was sequenced during a study of T cells in women clearing cervical HPV infection. Produced via immunoSEQ multiplex PCR; TCRdb's table is partial and in-frame only. The sample includes 20,000 to 30,000 clones. CDR3 length equals 14 residues. Deletions cut 3 bases from V and 0 bases from J, with 7 bases between. Germline assignment: CDR1 MGHDK and CDR2 SYGVNS. With regard to this clone: The sequenced fragment ends 3 residues before the CDR3 boundary, so the rest is inferred from the germline J gene.

This TCR came from a woman aged 18 to 69 with a cervical HPV16 infection that either progressed to CIN3+ or cleared (not recorded which). V usage is TRBV25-1 and J usage is TRBJ2-3; D is ambiguous. Sequencing was carried out using blood buffy coat. CDR3 sequence: CASSDWLSTDTQYF. Partial CDR3 DNA: TGTGCCAGCAGTGACTGGCTCAGCACAGATACG.